This T cell receptor (beta chain) was profiled in a study of Graves' ophthalmopathy and Graves' hyperthyroidism. Broader study findings: Ophthalmopathy versus stable hyperthyroidism: 13-signature model gave less than 90% sensitivity, 75% to 82% specificity.

As regards this clonotype: Antigen specificity is unknown. This may be a read error: a much more frequent sequence differs by one nucleotide.

The CDR3 extends over 15 amino acids. Trimming left V 1 base short and J 4 bases short, with 13 bases between. If patients had other autoimmune diseases, uncontrolled infections, pregnancy or lactation, they were excluded. The PBMCs were taken from about 10 ml of fresh peripheral blood. RNA transcripts were the template, and TCR beta CDR3 regions were amplified from them. First-round RT-PCR used HTBI primers; second-round multiplex PCR followed. In TCRdb, the multiplex PCR reads were re-called with MiXCR into one record per CDR3 protein. The profile shows 740,000 or so distinct CDR3 sequences, 40% of them singletons.

V gene TRBV7-1 combines with J gene TRBJ1-1; possible D gene TRBD1, 5 bases. TRBV7-1 carries the ORF label, with uncertain function. Sequencing input: peripheral blood. This clonotype was sampled from an adult man with Graves' ophthalmopathy. This CDR3 is CASSSGDRHVTEAFF. CDR3 in DNA: TGTGCCAGCAGCTCAGGGGACCGGCATGTCACTGAAGCTTTCTTT.